The 13 T cell receptor beta chains given below trace back to one sample, sequenced in a study of cytomegalovirus exposure and HLA in healthy donors (TCRdb year 2017). Library method: the immunoSEQ multiplex PCR assay. A mixture of 60 forward primers for TCR Vbeta segments and 13 reverse primers for TCR Jbeta segments was used in the multiplex PCR. Imported from immuneACCESS, the table was reduced by TCRdb to in-frame sequences with V and J called. These copies leave out some clones; in studies compared against another copy, an unresolved V gene accounts for under half, and the cause of the remainder is not known. The sample profile shows over 100,000 clones; less than 85% of them were found once. 2.5% to 3% of the sample lies in the top ten. Sequencing was carried out using PBMCs. These receptors were obtained from a man aged 40-49 years in good health and CMV-seronegative.

J is TRBJ1-1 and V is TRBV5-1; 7 positions agree with TRBD1. The CDR3 runs to 14 residues. V was clipped by 4 bases and J by 10 bases; unmatched bases: 13. CDR1 and CDR2 (germline): SGHRS, YFSETQ. The CDR3 protein is CASSPEPGQMAAFF. Written as DNA, the CDR3 is TGCGCCAGCAGCCCAGAGCCGGGACAGATGGCAGCTTTCTTT.

In its sample, this clone was seen a few times. The chain has TRBV19 and TRBJ2-7; D might be TRBD1 (6 bases). This CDR3 is 14 amino acids long. V lost 7 bases, J lost 0 bases, and 13 bases lay in between. Germline CDR1 reads LNHDA; CDR2 reads SQIVND (reference sequence). Here the CDR3 reads CASTYRVDSYEQYF. The CDR3 coding sequence is TGTGCCAGTACCTACAGGGTCGACTCCTACGAGCAGTACTTC.

This sequence joins TRBV6-1 and TRBJ1-5, with D possibly matching TRBD1 (6 bases). The CDR3 covers 12 residues. The germline V gene has CDR1 MNHNS and CDR2 SASEGT. V was cut by 7 bases and J by 6 bases, with 10 bases left in between. The CDR3: CASNPRGQPQHF. The CDR3 nucleotides read TGTGCCAGCAATCCCAGGGGTCAGCCCCAGCATTTT.

The rearrangement joins TRBV19 to TRBJ2-2; D is perhaps TRBD1 (6 bases). Deletions cut 5 bases from V and 6 bases from J, with 25 bases between. The CDR3 totals 18 residues. Germline assignment: CDR1 LNHDA and CDR2 SQIVND (reference sequence). CDR3 protein: CASSPTLQGPPGAGELFF. DNA for the CDR3: TGTGCCAGTAGTCCGACCCTTCAGGGGCCACCCGGCGCCGGGGAGCTGTTTTTT.

This rearrangement joins TRBV5-1 to TRBJ2-5; 12 bases are a match to TRBD1. The trim removed 0 bases at V and 1 base at J, leaving 1 base unmatched. The CDR3 sequence is 16 residues long. Germline loops: CDR1 SGHRS, CDR2 YFSETQ. Here the CDR3 reads CASSLVGQGAQETQYF. For the CDR3, the DNA is TGCGCCAGCAGCTTGGTGGGACAGGGGGCCCAAGAGACCCAGTACTTC. The variable domain in full, completed from reference TRBV5-1 and TRBJ2-5, reads KAGVTQTPRYLIKTRGQQVTLSCSPISGHRSVSWYQQTPGQGLQFLFEYFSETQRNKGNFPGRFSGRQFSNSRSEMNVSTLELGDSALYLCASSLVGQGAQETQYFGPGTRLLVL.

The V call is TRBV18, the J call TRBJ2-7, with 13 bases that match TRBD2. The CDR3 runs to 19 residues. Germline-derived CDR1 and CDR2 are KGHSH and LQKENI. V shed 4 bases and J 0 bases; nucleotides not matched to a gene: 12. The CDR3 protein is CASSRVRGTSGAPSYEQYF. The CDR3, as DNA: TGTGCCAGCTCACGAGTGAGAGGGACTAGCGGGGCTCCCTCCTACGAGCAGTACTTC.

The V gene is TRBV18, the J gene TRBJ2-3, with a tentative D call TRBD2 (5 bases). The CDR3 loop spans 15 amino acids. The ends were cut back, 3 bases at V and 2 bases at J, with 12 bases in the middle. CDR1 and CDR2 from the germline V gene are KGHSH and LQKENI. CDR3 sequence (DNA): TGTGCCAGCTCACCGGCAGGACTTACCACAGATACGCAGTATTTT. Translating it yields CASSPAGLTTDTQYF. The full variable domain, rest sourced from reference TRBV18 and TRBJ2-3, is NAGVMQNPRHLVRRRGQEARLRCSPMKGHSHVYWYRQLPEEGLKFMVYLQKENIIDESGMPKERFSAEFPKEGPSILRIQQVVRGDSAAYFCASSPAGLTTDTQYFGPGTRLTVL.

This chain uses TRBV2 with TRBJ1-6, with D perhaps matching TRBD1 (6 bases). The CDR3 is made up of 17 amino acids. Germline CDR1 reads SNHLY; CDR2 reads FYNNEI. Trimming stripped 4 bases from V and 7 bases from J, with 20 bases between. CDR3 DNA sequence: TGTGCCAGCAGTGTCCGAGAGGCAGGGGCTAACAATTCACCCCTCCACTTT. Translating gives CASSVREAGANNSPLHF.

V gene TRBV18 combines with J gene TRBJ2-5; 9 nucleotides match TRBD2. Germline lookup yields CDR1 KGHSH and CDR2 LQKENI. This CDR3 spans 16 amino acids. The trim removed 4 bases at V and 3 bases at J, leaving 9 bases unmatched. The CDR3 DNA reads as TGTGCCAGCTCACGGTACGGCAGCGGGGGGAAAGAGACCCAGTACTTC. It codes for CASSRYGSGGKETQYF.

The chain recombines TRBV27 with TRBJ2-5; TRBD2 agrees at 12 bases. Germline lookup yields CDR1 MNHEY and CDR2 SMNVEV (reference sequence). The CDR3 extends over 18 amino acids. The junction had 12 bases not matched to a gene; V was cut back by 2 bases and J by 5 bases. The CDR3 is CASSLSRLAGAEGETQYF. The CDR3 DNA reads as TGTGCCAGCAGTTTAAGCCGACTAGCGGGGGCCGAGGGGGAGACCCAGTACTTC.

This clone was detected a few times. The V gene is TRBV11-3, the J gene TRBJ1-1; D unclear. The V and J ends lost 6 bases and 0 bases respectively, with 8 bases between them. The CDR3 is made up of 13 amino acids. Per germline, CDR1 SGHNT and CDR2 YENEEA. This chain's CDR3 is CASSSNMNTEAFF. DNA of the CDR3: TGTGCCAGCAGTTCCAACATGAACACTGAAGCTTTCTTT. The whole variable domain, filled in from reference TRBV11-3 and TRBJ1-1, reads EAGVVQSPRYKIIEKKQPVAFWCNPISGHNTLYWYLQNLGQGPELLIRYENEEAVDDSQLPKDRFSAERLKGVDSTLKIQPAELGDSAVYLCASSSNMNTEAFFGQGTRLTVV.

The gene calls are TRBV6-5 and TRBJ2-3, with D maybe TRBD2 (6 bases). The germline V and J ends were trimmed by 6 bases and 6 bases, with 7 bases remaining between them. Germline values: CDR1 MNHEY, CDR2 SVGAGI. This CDR3 spans 11 amino acids. The CDR3 region has the DNA TGTGCCAGCAGCCGGGGGGATACGCAGTATTTT. Protein sequence: CASSRGDTQYF.

Only a few counts were recorded for this clone. The genes are TRBV9 and TRBJ2-1, with a tentative D call TRBD2 (5 bases). Trimming shortened V by 7 bases and J by 4 bases, and 12 bases separated the two germline ends. The CDR3 sequence is 13 residues long. CDR1 is SGDLS, CDR2 YYNGEE, per germline. CDR3 bases: TGTGCCAGCGGTCGGGATTTGTACAATGAGCAGTTCTTC. It translates to CASGRDLYNEQFF.